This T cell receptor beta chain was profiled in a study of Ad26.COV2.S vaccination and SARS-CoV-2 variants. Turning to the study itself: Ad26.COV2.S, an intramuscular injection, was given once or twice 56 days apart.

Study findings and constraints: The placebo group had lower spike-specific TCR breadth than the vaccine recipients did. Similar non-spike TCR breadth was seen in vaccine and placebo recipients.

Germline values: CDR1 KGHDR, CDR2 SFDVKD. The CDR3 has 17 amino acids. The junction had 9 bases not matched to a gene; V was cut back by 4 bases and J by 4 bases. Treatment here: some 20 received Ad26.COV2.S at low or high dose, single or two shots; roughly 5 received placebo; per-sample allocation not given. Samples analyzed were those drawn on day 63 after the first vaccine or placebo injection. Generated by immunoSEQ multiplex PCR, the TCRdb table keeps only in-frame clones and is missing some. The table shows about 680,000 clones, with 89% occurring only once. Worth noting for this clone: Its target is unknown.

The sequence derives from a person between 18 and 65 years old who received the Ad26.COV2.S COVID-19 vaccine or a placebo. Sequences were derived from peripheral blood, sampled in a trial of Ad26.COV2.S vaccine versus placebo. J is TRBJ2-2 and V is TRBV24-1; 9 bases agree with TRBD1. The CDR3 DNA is TGTGCCACCAGTGAGTCCGGGACAGGGCTTGGCACCGGGGAGCTGTTTTTT. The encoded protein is CATSESGTGLGTGELFF.